This T cell receptor (beta chain) was found in a study of blood T cell repertoires in COVID-19. The wider study: Specimens from acute and convalescent COVID-19 originated in the United States, Italy and Spain. T cells, B-cell-depleted T cells, or PBMCs provided the cDNA or gDNA that served as material.

The CDR3 length is 15 residues. J gave up 0 bases and V 6 bases, and 7 bases lay outside the gene matches. Germline V CDR1 and CDR2: SGHTA, FQGNSA. In the authors' workflow: Estimated nucleated cell counts came from reference gene primer amplification. Sequenced by immunoSEQ multiplex PCR; TCRdb stores in-frame clones only, minus some. V and J calls and clone size follow that table, whereas D and trimming were derived from the DNA. This sample yields about 170,000 clones, of which around 85% are seen a single time; around 1.2% belongs to the top ten. The chain is built from TRBV7-2 and TRBJ1-1; 7 bases are a match to TRBD1. The source material was peripheral blood. The source is a man aged 60 to 75 who had recovered from COVID-19. The CDR3, as DNA: TGTGCCAGCAGGGCTAACAGGGGTGTGAACACTGAAGCTTTCTTT. Protein: CASRANRGVNTEAFF.